This section outlines one TCR beta chain sequence together with its context. Stated time point: neoterminal ileum biopsy at postoperative endoscopy, about 6 months after surgery. Profiled with immunoSEQ multiplex PCR; TCRdb holds only in-frame clones, not every one. The sample has nearly 11,000 clones; just under 75% are singletons. The V and J ends lost 3 bases and 6 bases, in that order; junction bases with no gene match: 1. The CDR3 is 16 amino acids. CDR1 and CDR2 (germline): SEHNR, FQNEAQ (reference sequence). The data belong to a study of T cell repertoires in ileal Crohn's disease. For the study at large: Operated complications were stricturing disease (roughly 61%) and penetrating disease (about 40%).

The chain recombines TRBV7-9 with TRBJ2-2; 16 bases align to TRBD2. The sample consisted of ileal tissue. The origin of this receptor is an adult with Crohn's disease. The CDR3 sequence: CASSFGTSGRAGELFF. In DNA form, the CDR3 reads TGTGCCAGCAGCTTCGGGACTAGCGGGAGGGCCGGGGAGCTGTTTTTT.